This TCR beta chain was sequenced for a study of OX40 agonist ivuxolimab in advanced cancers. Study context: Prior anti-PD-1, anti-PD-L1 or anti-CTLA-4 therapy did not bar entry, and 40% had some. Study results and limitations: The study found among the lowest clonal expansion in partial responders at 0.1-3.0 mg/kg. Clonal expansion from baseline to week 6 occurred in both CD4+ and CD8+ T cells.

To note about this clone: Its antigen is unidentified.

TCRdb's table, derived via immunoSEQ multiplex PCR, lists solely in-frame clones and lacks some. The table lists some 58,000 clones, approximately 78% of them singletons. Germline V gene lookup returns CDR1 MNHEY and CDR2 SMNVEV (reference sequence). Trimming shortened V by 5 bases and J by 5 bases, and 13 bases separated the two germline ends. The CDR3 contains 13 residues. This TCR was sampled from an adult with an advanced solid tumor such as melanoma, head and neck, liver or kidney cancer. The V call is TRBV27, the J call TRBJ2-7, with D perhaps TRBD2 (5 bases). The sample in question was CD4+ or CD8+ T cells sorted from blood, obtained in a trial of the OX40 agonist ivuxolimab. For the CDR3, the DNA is TGTGCCAGCAGTCTCCGAGGGCGGGACGAGCAGTACTTC. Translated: CASSLRGRDEQYF.